This T cell receptor beta chain derives from a study of blood T cell repertoires in COVID-19. Here immunoSEQ multiplex PCR was the method, and the copy in TCRdb shows in-frame clones only, minus some. Among tens of thousands of clones, approximately 79% were seen once, and the ten largest hold about 11%. This CDR3 has 15 residues. V shed 0 bases and J 2 bases; nucleotides not matched to a gene: 2. CDR1 is SGHKS and CDR2 is YYEKEE in the germline V gene (reference sequence). This TCR came from a man between 65 and 80 years old with acute or convalescent COVID-19. J is TRBJ1-2 and V is TRBV5-5; 9 bases align to TRBD1. The source material was peripheral blood. The CDR3, as DNA: TGTGCCAGCAGCTTGGCTGGGACAGGGAACTATGGCTACACCTTC. This translates into CASSLAGTGNYGYTF.